Listed below are T cell receptor beta chains from one sample, sequenced in a study of spatial heterogeneity in lung cancer. Each CDR3 protein gets one entry after TCRdb re-called the 5' RACE reads with MiXCR. The top ten clones hold over 20% of a sample with approximately 94,000 distinct CDR3 sequences, roughly 4.5% of them seen once. The starting material was lung tumor tissue, obtained at surgery. These receptors all come from a male donor with early-stage non-small cell lung cancer. Each CDR3 is given with its conserved first and last residue. Each record gives: D gene, clone size, CDR3 length, J gene, V gene, CDR3 DNA, CDR3 protein. The D gene is left open where the match is weak. Where a row states a size, it is once, few, many or the class of an expanded clone; other rows omit it.

NA,many,12,TRBJ2-1,TRBV3-1,TGTGCCAGCAGCCTTGGTAGGGCTGAGCAGTTCTTC,CASSLGRAEQFF
TRBD2,NA,15,TRBJ2-1,TRBV7-6,TGTGCCAGCAGTGCGGGCGGGAGCCTAAACGATGAGCAGTTCTTC,CASSAGGSLNDEQFF
NA,NA,15,TRBJ1-5,TRBV4-1,TGCGCCAGCAGCCGCGTAAGGCAGGTAGGGCAGCCCCAGCATTTT,CASSRVRQVGQPQHF
NA,many,13,TRBJ1-2,TRBV6-6,TGTGCCAGCAGTTACCCCCAGGACTATGGCTACACCTTC,CASSYPQDYGYTF
NA,NA,12,TRBJ2-3,TRBV7-9,TGTGCCAGCGAGCCCCCCGCAGGGTTGCAGTATTTT,CASEPPAGLQYF
NA,many,13,TRBJ2-7,TRBV27,TGTGCCAGCAGTTTACGAAGATCCTACGAGCAGTACTTC,CASSLRRSYEQYF
TRBD2,many,15,TRBJ2-2,TRBV2,TGTGCCAGCCGAGGACTAGCGGGATACACCGGGGAGCTGTTTTTT,CASRGLAGYTGELFF
NA,many,15,TRBJ1-3,TRBV7-9,TGTGCCAGCAGCCCCATTTCCTATTCTGGAAACACCATATATTTT,CASSPISYSGNTIYF
NA,many,14,TRBJ1-1,TRBV20-1,TGCAGTGCTAGAGATCCAGGGAAGGGTACTGAAGCTTTCTTT,CSARDPGKGTEAFF
NA,many,15,TRBJ1-3,TRBV10-2,TGCGCCAGCAGTGATCCCCCAGACTCTGGAAACACCATATATTTT,CASSDPPDSGNTIYF
NA,few,12,TRBJ2-7,TRBV5-1,TGCGCCAGCAAGGAGGGCGGACACGAGCAGTACTTC,CASKEGGHEQYF
TRBD1,many,14,TRBJ2-7,TRBV29-1,TGCAGCGTCCAGAAGACAGGGGGAATATACGAGCAGTACTTC,CSVQKTGGIYEQYF
NA,many,12,TRBJ2-3,TRBV18,TGTGCCAGCTCACCAAAGAGAGATACGCAGTATTTT,CASSPKRDTQYF
NA,many,15,TRBJ2-2,TRBV27,TGTGCCAGCAGCTACCAAACAGGGAACACCGGGGAGCTGTTTTTT,CASSYQTGNTGELFF
NA,few,17,TRBJ2-2,TRBV27,TGTGCCAGCAGTTTATACTCGGTCAGGGAGAACACCGGGGAGCTGTTTTTT,CASSLYSVRENTGELFF
TRBD2,many,16,TRBJ2-3,TRBV7-8,TGTGCCAGCAGCTTAGATCTAGCGGGGGTCACAGATACGCAGTATTTT,CASSLDLAGVTDTQYF
NA,many,11,TRBJ2-7,TRBV12-3/TRBV12-4,TGTGCCAGCACCCGAGGTCACGAGCAGTACTTC,CASTRGHEQYF
TRBD1,many,12,TRBJ1-3,TRBV12-3/TRBV12-4,TGTGCCAGCAGAGACAGGGAAGGAACCATATATTTT,CASRDREGTIYF
NA,many,15,TRBJ2-3,TRBV20-1,TGCAGTGCTAGAGATCCGGGATCTGGAACAGATACGCAGTATTTT,CSARDPGSGTDTQYF
TRBD1,many,12,TRBJ2-1,TRBV6-5,TGTGCCATAGGACAGGTTTACAATGAGCAGTTCTTC,CAIGQVYNEQFF
NA,many,13,TRBJ2-3,TRBV29-1,TGCAGCGTTGCAGCACTAGCCACAGATACGCAGTATTTT,CSVAALATDTQYF
TRBD1,NA,15,TRBJ1-2,TRBV7-2,TGTGCCAGCAGCTTGGGACAGGAGAACATCTATGGCTACACCTTC,CASSLGQENIYGYTF
NA,many,17,TRBJ2-6,TRBV19,TGTGCCAGTAGTGTATCAGGTACCAGCTCTGGGGCCAACGTCCTGACTTTC,CASSVSGTSSGANVLTF
NA,few,15,TRBJ1-1,TRBV28,TGTGCCAGCAGTCTTATGGACCCAGGTAACACTGAAGCTTTCTTT,CASSLMDPGNTEAFF
NA,many,14,TRBJ1-1,TRBV6-6,TGTGCCAGCAGTTACTCGCGAGGGGTCACTGAAGCTTTCTTT,CASSYSRGVTEAFF
NA,many,15,TRBJ2-1,TRBV11-2,TGTGCCAGCAGCTTCCAGCGCAACTCCTACAATGAGCAGTTCTTC,CASSFQRNSYNEQFF
NA,many,15,TRBJ1-5,TRBV19,TGTGCCAGTAGCTCCCAGGACAGCGTCAATCAGCCCCAGCATTTT,CASSSQDSVNQPQHF
NA,many,13,TRBJ2-3,TRBV12-3/TRBV12-4,TGTGCCAGCAAACCCGGATACACAGATACGCAGTATTTT,CASKPGYTDTQYF
NA,many,11,TRBJ2-3,TRBV20-1,TGCAGTGCTGGGGAGACAGATACGCAGTATTTT,CSAGETDTQYF
NA,few,13,TRBJ2-1,TRBV27,TGTGCCAGCAGGAGGGATCGGTACAATGAGCAGTTCTTC,CASRRDRYNEQFF
TRBD1,many,15,TRBJ2-7,TRBV5-6,TGTGCCAGCAGCCGAGGGGGCACTAGGTCCTACGAGCAGTACTTC,CASSRGGTRSYEQYF
TRBD1,many,15,TRBJ2-2,TRBV12-3/TRBV12-4,TGTGCCAGCAGAAGTCCGGACAGGGCAACCGGGGAGCTGTTTTTT,CASRSPDRATGELFF
NA,many,15,TRBJ2-7,TRBV20-1,TGCAGTGCTAGAGAGGGAACCCCAACTCCATACGAGCAGTACTTC,CSAREGTPTPYEQYF
NA,NA,12,TRBJ1-1,TRBV12-5,TGTGCTAGTGGTTTAGCTTATACTGAAGCTTTCTTT,CASGLAYTEAFF
NA,NA,16,TRBJ2-1,TRBV20-1,TGCAGTGCTAGAGATCTCGGTTTTTGGGTTGGGGGTGAGCAGTTCTTC,CSARDLGFWVGGEQFF
NA,few,15,TRBJ2-3,TRBV20-1,TGCAGTGCTCCACGAAGGGGGAGGGCCACAGATACGCAGTATTTT,CSAPRRGRATDTQYF
NA,NA,13,TRBJ1-2,TRBV12-3/TRBV12-4,TGTGCCAGCAGTTTGCTACACCTCTATGGCTACACCTTC,CASSLLHLYGYTF